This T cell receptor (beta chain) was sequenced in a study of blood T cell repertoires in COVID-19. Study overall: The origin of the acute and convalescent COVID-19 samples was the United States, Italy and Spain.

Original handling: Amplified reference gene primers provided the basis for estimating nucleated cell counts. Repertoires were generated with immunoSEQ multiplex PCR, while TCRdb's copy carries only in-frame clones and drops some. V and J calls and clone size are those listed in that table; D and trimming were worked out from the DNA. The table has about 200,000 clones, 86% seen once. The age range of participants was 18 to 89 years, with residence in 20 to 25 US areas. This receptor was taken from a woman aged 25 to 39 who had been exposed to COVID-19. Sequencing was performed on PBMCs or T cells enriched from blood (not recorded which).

CDR3 coding DNA: TGTGCCAGCAGCTTAACCCCAGCGACAGGGGGTTTAAACGAGCAGTACTTC. Translation: CASSLTPATGGLNEQYF. This sequence joins TRBV5-5 and TRBJ2-7, with 9 nucleotides matching TRBD1. Germline V gene sequence: CDR1 SGHKS, CDR2 YYEKEE (reference sequence). The junction had 14 bases not matched to a gene; V was cut back by 2 bases and J by 5 bases. The CDR3 sequence is 17 residues long.